The rows below give T cell receptor beta chains drawn from one sample of a study of cytomegalovirus exposure and HLA in healthy donors. The protocol was immunoSEQ multiplex PCR, while the TCRdb copy is restricted to in-frame clones and leaves out a portion. The table counts 87,000 or so clones; less than 20% lies in the top ten. Sequenced: PBMCs. The source is a man aged 45-65 years in good health and CMV-seropositive. Each CDR3 is given with its conserved first and last residue. The D gene is left open where the match is weak.

V gene,J gene,D gene,CDR3 protein,CDR3 DNA
TRBV11-2,TRBJ2-3,TRBD2,CASSLDITSGSLNTQYF,TGTGCCAGCAGCTTAGATATTACTAGCGGGTCTTTAAATACGCAGTATTTT
TRBV5-6,TRBJ1-1,TRBD1,CASSLDRGMTEAFF,TGTGCCAGCAGCTTGGACAGGGGAATGACTGAAGCTTTCTTT
TRBV9,TRBJ2-7,NA,CASSSPSYEQYF,TGTGCCAGCAGCTCACCCTCCTACGAGCAGTACTTC
TRBV30,TRBJ2-5,NA,CAWSVRETQYF,TGTGCCTGGAGTGTCAGGGAGACCCAGTACTTC
TRBV18,TRBJ1-2,TRBD1,CASSPSGTELYGYTF,TGTGCCAGCTCACCTTCCGGGACAGAGCTCTATGGCTACACCTTC
TRBV5-1,TRBJ2-3,TRBD2,CASSLTSGPGTQYF,TGCGCCAGCAGCTTGACTAGCGGTCCGGGTACGCAGTATTTT
TRBV6-5,TRBJ1-5,NA,CASSRNRESNQPQHF,TGTGCCAGCAGCCGCAACAGGGAAAGCAATCAGCCCCAGCATTTT
TRBV18,TRBJ2-1,NA,CASSTIGGVEQFF,TGTGCCAGCTCAACGATCGGGGGAGTTGAGCAGTTCTTC
TRBV5-1,TRBJ2-3,TRBD2,CASSWGLAGSTDTQYF,TGCGCCAGCAGCTGGGGACTAGCGGGAAGCACAGATACGCAGTATTTT
TRBV7-3,TRBJ2-7,TRBD2,CASSSTSGGAEQYF,TGTGCCAGCAGCTCGACTAGCGGGGGAGCCGAGCAGTACTTC
TRBV28,TRBJ1-1,NA,CASSWGDTEAFF,TGTGCCAGCAGTTGGGGGGACACTGAAGCTTTCTTT
TRBV4-2,TRBJ1-2,TRBD1,CASSQEEGAQPYGYTF,TGTGCCAGCAGCCAAGAAGAGGGGGCACAACCTTATGGCTACACCTTC
TRBV30,TRBJ2-1,NA,CAWSEEVEQFF,TGTGCCTGGAGTGAAGAGGTTGAGCAGTTCTTC
TRBV29-1,TRBJ1-2,NA,CSVDSGGVYGYTF,TGCAGCGTTGACTCCGGGGGAGTGTATGGCTACACCTTC
TRBV29-1,TRBJ1-5,NA,CSAGEGFQPQHF,TGCAGCGCCGGGGAGGGGTTTCAGCCCCAGCATTTT
TRBV9,TRBJ2-1,TRBD2,CASSPGLVGNEQFF,TGTGCCAGCAGCCCGGGACTAGTCGGGAATGAGCAGTTCTTC
TRBV30,TRBJ2-5,NA,CAWILRQVGVKTQYF,TGTGCCTGGATCCTCAGACAGGTGGGTGTAAAGACCCAGTACTTC
TRBV19,TRBJ2-7,TRBD2,CASSFRTSLYEQYF,TGTGCCAGTAGTTTCCGGACTAGCCTCTACGAGCAGTACTTC
TRBV11-2,TRBJ2-2,NA,CASSFQVNTGELFF,TGTGCCAGCAGCTTCCAGGTGAACACCGGGGAGCTGTTTTTT
TRBV6-1,TRBJ2-1,NA,CAGGVTSLDEQFF,TGTGCCGGAGGAGTGACCTCACTGGATGAGCAGTTCTTC
TRBV14,TRBJ2-3,NA,CASSLTGLTLSTDTQYF,TGTGCCAGCAGCCTTACGGGACTTACCTTGAGCACAGATACGCAGTATTTT
TRBV19,TRBJ2-2,NA,CASSPEGVPGELFF,TGTGCCAGTAGTCCCGAAGGAGTACCCGGGGAGCTGTTTTTT
TRBV29-1,TRBJ2-2,NA,CSVARGNTGELFF,TGCAGCGTTGCACGGGGGAACACCGGGGAGCTGTTTTTT
TRBV5-1,TRBJ1-1,TRBD1,CASSLGPGQGNTEAFF,TGCGCCAGCAGCTTGGGGCCCGGACAGGGGAACACTGAAGCTTTCTTT
TRBV4-3,TRBJ1-2,NA,CASSPNGVRPYGYTF,TGCGCCAGCAGCCCTAACGGGGTTCGTCCCTATGGCTACACCTTC
TRBV9,TRBJ2-3,TRBD2,CASSLGGGTDTQYF,TGTGCCAGCAGCTTGGGGGGGGGCACAGATACGCAGTATTTT
TRBV6-5,TRBJ2-2,NA,CASSYWQNTGELFF,TGTGCCAGCAGTTACTGGCAAAACACCGGGGAGCTGTTTTTT
TRBV5-1,TRBJ2-5,NA,CASSLVAQETQYF,TGCGCCAGCAGCTTGGTGGCACAAGAGACCCAGTACTTC
TRBV4-1,TRBJ2-7,NA,CASSPQGGGYEQYF,TGCGCCAGCAGCCCCCAGGGGGGAGGTTACGAGCAGTACTTC
TRBV4-3,TRBJ1-5,NA,CASSQDRYSNQPQHF,TGCGCCAGCAGCCAAGACAGGTATAGCAATCAGCCCCAGCATTTT